This TCR beta chain emerged from a study of shared T cell receptors in the human thymus. Germline V gene data show CDR1 as MDHEN and CDR2 as SYDVKM. CDR3 size: 14 residues. With V trimmed by 2 bases and J by 7 bases, 5 bases remained unmatched. TCRdb keeps only in-frame clones here, not all; method: immunoSEQ multiplex PCR. The sample records approximately 760,000 clones, 80% to 90% being singletons. Another study also made use of these data, one on human thymus T cells.

This receptor was obtained from a girl under three years old with a congenital heart defect. Specimen: thymocytes. J is TRBJ1-1 and V is TRBV28; 9 bases agree with TRBD1. This CDR3 reads CASSLRTGAGEAFF. CDR3 bases: TGTGCCAGCAGTTTACGGACAGGGGCAGGTGAAGCTTTCTTT.